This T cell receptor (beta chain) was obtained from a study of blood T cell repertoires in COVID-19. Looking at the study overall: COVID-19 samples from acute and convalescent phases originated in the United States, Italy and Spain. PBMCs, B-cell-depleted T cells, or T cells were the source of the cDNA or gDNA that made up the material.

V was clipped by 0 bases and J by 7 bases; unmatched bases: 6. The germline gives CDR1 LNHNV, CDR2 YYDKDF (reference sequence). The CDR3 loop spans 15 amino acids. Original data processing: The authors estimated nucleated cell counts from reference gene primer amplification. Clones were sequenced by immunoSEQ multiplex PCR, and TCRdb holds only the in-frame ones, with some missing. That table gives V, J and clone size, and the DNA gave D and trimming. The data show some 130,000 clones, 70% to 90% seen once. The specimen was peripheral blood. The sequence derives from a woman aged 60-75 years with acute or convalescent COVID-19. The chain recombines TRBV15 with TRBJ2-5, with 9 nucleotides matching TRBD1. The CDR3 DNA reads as TGTGCCACCAGCAGAGATCAGGGACAGGGAAGGACCCAGTACTTC. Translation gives CATSRDQGQGRTQYF.